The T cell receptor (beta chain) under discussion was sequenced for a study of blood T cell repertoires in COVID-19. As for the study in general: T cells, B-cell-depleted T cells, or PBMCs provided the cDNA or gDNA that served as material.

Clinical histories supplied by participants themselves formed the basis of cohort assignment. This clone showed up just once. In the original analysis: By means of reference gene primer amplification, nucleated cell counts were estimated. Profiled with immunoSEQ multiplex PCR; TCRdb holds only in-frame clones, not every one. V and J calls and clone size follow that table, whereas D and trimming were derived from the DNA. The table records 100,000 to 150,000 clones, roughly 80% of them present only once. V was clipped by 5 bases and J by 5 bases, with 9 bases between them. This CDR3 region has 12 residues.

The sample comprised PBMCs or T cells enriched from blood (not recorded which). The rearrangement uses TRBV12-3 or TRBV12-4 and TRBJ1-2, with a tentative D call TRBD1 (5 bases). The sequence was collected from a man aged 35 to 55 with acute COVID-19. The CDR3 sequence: CASSRAGYGYTF. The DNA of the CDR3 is TGTGCCAGCAGTAGAGCAGGGTATGGCTACACCTTC.